Shown below are 24 T cell receptor beta chains from a single sample sequenced in a study of blood T cell repertoires in COVID-19. Clones were read by immunoSEQ multiplex PCR, and TCRdb kept only the in-frame ones, dropping some. The repertoire includes approximately 150,000 clones, roughly 85% of them detected once, and about 5% sits in the top ten. Sequenced material: peripheral blood. The receptors were sampled from a human donor in a cohort sampled during active COVID-19.

The CDR3 nucleotides read TGTGCCAGCAGCGGAGCGGTGAACTATGGCTACACCTTC. This encodes CASSGAVNYGYTF. This chain joins TRBV3-1 (or the pseudogene TRBV3-2) and TRBJ1-2; D is ambiguous. In germline, CDR1 is LGHDT, CDR2 YNNKEL (reference sequence). This CDR3 contains 13 residues. Trimming shortened V by 5 bases and J by 2 bases, and 9 bases separated the two germline ends.

The chain combines TRBV6-5 with TRBJ2-2; 12 bases map to TRBD1. Trimming cost V 4 bases and J 4 bases; bases outside gene matches: 1. Germline lookup yields CDR1 MNHEY and CDR2 SVGAGI. The CDR3 runs to 15 residues. The CDR3 sequence: CASSLGQGATGELFF. The DNA for the CDR3 is TGTGCCAGCAGTTTGGGACAGGGGGCCACCGGGGAGCTGTTTTTT.

This clone has just one count. V usage is TRBV10-2 and J usage is TRBJ1-5; D gene ambiguous. V was trimmed by 3 bases and J by 3 bases, leaving 9 bases between them. CDR1 WSHSY and CDR2 SAAADI come from the germline V gene. The CDR3 extends over 14 amino acids. The CDR3 DNA follows: TGCGCCAGCAGTGATTCAGGACTCAATCAGCCCCAGCATTTT. Encoded protein: CASSDSGLNQPQHF.

The chain is built from TRBV29-1 and TRBJ2-7, with D tentatively TRBD2 (5 bases). The germline V and J ends were trimmed by 0 bases and 5 bases, with 17 bases remaining between them. This CDR3 region has 15 residues. CDR1 SQVTM and CDR2 ANQGSEA come from the germline V gene. The CDR3 reads CSVEEEFGVKNEQYF. For the CDR3, the DNA is TGCAGCGTTGAAGAAGAGTTCGGGGTCAAGAACGAGCAGTACTTC.

The rearrangement joins TRBV19 to TRBJ2-5; 7 bases are shared with TRBD1. The trim removed 9 bases at V and 3 bases at J, leaving 10 bases unmatched. The CDR3 loop spans 14 amino acids. CDR1 and CDR2 (germline): LNHDA, SQIVND (reference sequence). CDR3: CARGQRGREETQYF. CDR3 coding DNA: TGTGCCAGGGGCCAAAGGGGGCGGGAAGAGACCCAGTACTTC.

J is TRBJ1-5 and V is TRBV19; TRBD1 is a possible D gene (6 bases). The CDR3 covers 12 residues. The V and J ends lost 6 bases and 7 bases respectively, with 10 bases between them. From germline, CDR1 is LNHDA and CDR2 SQIVND (reference sequence). CDR3 amino acids: CASRRGQQPQHF. The CDR3 bases are TGTGCCAGTAGAAGGGGACAACAGCCCCAGCATTTT.

The chain uses TRBV6-5 and TRBJ2-5; 9 bases line up with TRBD2. Germline V lookup: CDR1 MNHEY, CDR2 SVGAGI. There are 16 residues in the CDR3. The junction had 11 bases not matched to a gene; V was cut back by 4 bases and J by 5 bases. CDR3 in DNA: TGTGCCAGCAGTTCCTTAGCGGGGGAGCCACGGGAGACCCAGTACTTC. Translating it yields CASSSLAGEPRETQYF.

The chain employs TRBV9 and TRBJ1-2; D remains ambiguous. Trimming pared 1 base from V and 12 bases from J, leaving 19 bases between. The CDR3 contains 14 residues. The germline V gene has CDR1 SGDLS and CDR2 YYNGEE. CDR3 sequence: CASSVSDGDSGNTF. The CDR3 DNA reads TGTGCCAGCAGCGTATCGGACGGTGATTCGGGAAACACCTTC.

The chain couples TRBV19 to TRBJ2-1; TRBD2 agrees at 12 bases. CDR3 size: 16 residues. Germline CDR1 reads LNHDA; CDR2 reads SQIVND (reference sequence). The J segment lost 7 bases and the V segment lost 3 bases, leaving 7 bases of the junction unmatched. The CDR3, as DNA: TGTGCCAGTAGTATTGCTAGCGGGAGGGCCTTGAATGAGCAGTTCTTC. It specifies CASSIASGRALNEQFF.

The V call is TRBV27, the J call TRBJ2-3, with 7 bases identical to TRBD2. This CDR3 contains 18 residues. The trim removed 0 bases at V and 6 bases at J, leaving 15 bases unmatched. CDR1 and CDR2 from the germline V gene are MNHEY and SMNVEV (reference sequence). Written as DNA, the CDR3 is TGTGCCAGCAGTTTATCGCAGTCTAGCGGCTACCTGGGGGATACGCAGTATTTT. The encoded protein is CASSLSQSSGYLGDTQYF.

The V call is TRBV19, the J call TRBJ1-5, with 8 bases that match TRBD1. The CDR3 spans 15 residues. From germline, CDR1 is LNHDA and CDR2 SQIVND (reference sequence). V shed 7 bases, J shed 2 bases, and the junction held 7 bases outside the gene matches. The CDR3 here is CASTSDRVGNQPQHF. CDR3 nucleotide sequence: TGTGCCAGTACCTCGGACAGGGTCGGCAATCAGCCCCAGCATTTT.

This rearrangement joins TRBV3-1 (or the pseudogene TRBV3-2) to TRBJ1-2, with 8 bases fitting TRBD1. The J segment lost 6 bases and the V segment lost 4 bases, leaving 4 bases of the junction unmatched. This CDR3 is built from 13 residues. Germline CDR1 LGHDT, CDR2 YNNKEL (reference sequence). The CDR3 region is CASSPGQVNGYTF. The CDR3 coding sequence is TGTGCCAGCAGCCCGGGACAGGTTAATGGCTACACCTTC.

This chain connects TRBV5-5 to TRBJ1-1; D unclear. The CDR3 contains 13 residues. Trimming shortened V by 3 bases and J by 2 bases, and 8 bases separated the two germline ends. In germline, CDR1 is SGHKS, CDR2 YYEKEE (reference sequence). The CDR3 sequence is CASSWLVNTEAFF. In DNA, the CDR3 is TGTGCCAGCAGCTGGCTTGTCAACACTGAAGCTTTCTTT.

DNA of the CDR3: TGTGCCAGCAGTAAGAGAGGGGGTGGGACTGAAGCTTTCTTT. Protein sequence: CASSKRGGGTEAFF. This chain connects TRBV6-5 to TRBJ1-1; D perhaps matches TRBD1 (6 bases). Trimming shortened V by 5 bases and J by 5 bases, and 15 bases separated the two germline ends. Per germline, CDR1 MNHEY and CDR2 SVGAGI. The CDR3 totals 14 residues.

The table lists this clone with a count of one. This chain uses TRBV5-1 with TRBJ1-2; a possible D gene is TRBD1 (6 bases). The V end was cut by 2 bases, the J end by 8 bases, with 22 bases between. Germline values: CDR1 SGHRS, CDR2 YFSETQ. The CDR3 totals 16 residues. Here the CDR3 DNA reads TGCGCCAGCAGCTTAGGGAACAGGGAAGGGAGAGGAGGCTACACCTTC. Amino acids: CASSLGNREGRGGYTF.

The chain recombines TRBV3-1 (or the pseudogene TRBV3-2) with TRBJ2-7; D call uncertain. Germline-derived CDR1 and CDR2 are LGHDT and YNNKEL (reference sequence). There are 14 residues in the CDR3. V was pared by 2 bases and J by 2 bases, with 10 bases between. CDR3 in amino acids: CASSQTRQAYEQYF. The CDR3 DNA sequence: TGTGCCAGCAGCCAAACCAGGCAGGCCTACGAGCAGTACTTC.

The V call is TRBV9, the J call TRBJ2-2, with a weak D call TRBD2 (6 bases). The germline V gene encodes CDR1 SGDLS and CDR2 YYNGEE. CDR3 length: 15 residues. Trimming took off 0 bases at V and 7 bases at J, with 13 bases between the two ends. This chain's CDR3 is CASSVAREWGGELFF. CDR3 in DNA: TGTGCCAGCAGCGTAGCTCGGGAGTGGGGCGGGGAGCTGTTTTTT.

CDR3 sequence reads: CASREGVINEQYF. CDR3 nucleotides: TGTGCCAGCAGAGAGGGGGTGATTAACGAGCAGTACTTC. This chain links TRBV6-5 with TRBJ2-7; D might be TRBD1 (6 bases). Germline V gives CDR1 MNHEY, CDR2 SVGAGI. The V gene lost 6 bases and the J gene lost 5 bases, with 14 bases spanning the gap. This CDR3 is built from 13 residues.

V gene TRBV13 combines with J gene TRBJ2-1, with 12 bases matching TRBD2. Unmatched junction bases numbered 7, after V lost 8 bases and J lost 8 bases. This CDR3 has 14 amino acids. Looked up from germline, CDR1 is PRHDT and CDR2 is FYEKMQ (reference sequence). CDR3 sequence: CASYMTSGSYEQFF. Written as DNA, the CDR3 is TGTGCCAGCTATATGACTAGCGGGAGCTATGAGCAGTTCTTC.

The V gene is TRBV4-2, the J gene TRBJ2-7, with TRBD1 matching 7 bases. The CDR3 runs to 13 residues. The ends lost 3 bases at V and 4 bases at J; junction bases unmatched: 3. Per the germline V gene, CDR1 is LGHNA and CDR2 is YNFKEQ. The CDR3 is CASSQGQKYEQYF. For the CDR3, the DNA is TGTGCCAGCAGCCAGGGACAGAAGTACGAGCAGTACTTC.

The chain is built from TRBV30 and TRBJ2-3; the D gene is possibly TRBD2 (6 bases). In germline, CDR1 is GTSNPN, CDR2 SVGIG (reference sequence). The CDR3 contains 14 residues. The V gene lost 4 bases and the J gene lost 7 bases, with 18 bases spanning the gap. The CDR3 loop reads CAWMNSGTRNTQYF. CDR3 DNA: TGTGCCTGGATGAACTCCGGGACTCGAAATACGCAGTATTTT.

About this clone: This same CDR3 is encoded by further DNA sequences in the sample. This sequence joins TRBV19 and TRBJ1-5; maybe TRBD1 (6 bases). This CDR3 is 14 amino acids long. V was shortened by 6 bases and J by 4 bases, with 13 bases between the two germline ends. Germline loops: CDR1 LNHDA, CDR2 SQIVND (reference sequence). CDR3 sequence: CASRLGAGNQPQHF. DNA for the CDR3: TGTGCCAGTAGGTTGGGGGCAGGGAATCAGCCCCAGCATTTT.

This chain uses TRBV5-6 with TRBJ1-2, with 10 bases that match TRBD1. The germline V gene has CDR1 SGHDT and CDR2 YYEEEE. V lost 2 bases and J lost 7; bases outside the gene matches: 2. The CDR3 has 13 amino acids. The CDR3 region has the DNA TGTGCCAGCAGCTTCGGACAGGGGGGTGGCTACACCTTC. Translating gives CASSFGQGGGYTF.

This clone was detected only a few times. The chain joins TRBV28 to TRBJ2-3, with a weak D call TRBD2 (5 bases). Trimming pared 3 bases from V and 2 bases from J, leaving 18 bases between. The CDR3 is 17 residues long. Germline CDR1 and CDR2: MDHEN and SYDVKM. The CDR3 DNA reads TGTGCCAGCAGTTTGTTAGTCCGAGGGCCTCCCACAGATACGCAGTATTTT. Translating it yields CASSLLVRGPPTDTQYF.